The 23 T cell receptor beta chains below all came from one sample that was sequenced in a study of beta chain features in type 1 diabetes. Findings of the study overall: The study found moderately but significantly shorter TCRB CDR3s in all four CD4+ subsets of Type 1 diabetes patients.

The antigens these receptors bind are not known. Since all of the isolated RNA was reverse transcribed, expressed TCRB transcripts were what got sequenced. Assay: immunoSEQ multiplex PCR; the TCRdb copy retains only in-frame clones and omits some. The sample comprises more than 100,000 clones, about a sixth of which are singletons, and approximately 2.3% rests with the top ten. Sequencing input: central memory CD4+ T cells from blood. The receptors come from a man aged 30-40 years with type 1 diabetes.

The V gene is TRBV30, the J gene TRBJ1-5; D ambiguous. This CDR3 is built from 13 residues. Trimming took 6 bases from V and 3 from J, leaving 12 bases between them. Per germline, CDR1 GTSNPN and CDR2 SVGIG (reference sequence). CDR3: CACTDGNNQPQHF. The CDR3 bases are TGTGCCTGTACGGACGGGAACAATCAGCCCCAGCATTTT.

Here the CDR3 DNA reads TGCAGCGTTGCCCCCACCTTAGGGGGACGGGGCACAGATACGCAGTATTTT. Encoded protein: CSVAPTLGGRGTDTQYF. The chain carries TRBV29-1 and TRBJ2-3; perhaps TRBD1 as D (6 bases). With 4 bases removed from V and 1 base from J, the gap between germline ends came to 21 bases. CDR1 is SQVTM, CDR2 ANQGSEA, per germline. The CDR3 is made up of 17 amino acids.

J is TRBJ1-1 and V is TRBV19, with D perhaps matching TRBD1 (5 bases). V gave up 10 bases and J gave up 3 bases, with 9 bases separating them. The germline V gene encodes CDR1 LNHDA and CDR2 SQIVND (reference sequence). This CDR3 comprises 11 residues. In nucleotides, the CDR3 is TGTGCCACCCAGGGTTACACTGAAGCTTTCTTT. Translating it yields CATQGYTEAFF. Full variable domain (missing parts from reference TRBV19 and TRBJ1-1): DGGITQSPKYLFRKEGQNVTLSCEQNLNHDAMYWYRQDPGQGLRLIYYSQIVNDFQKGDIAEGYSVSREKKESFPLTVTSAQKNPTAFYLCATQGYTEAFFGQGTRLTVV.

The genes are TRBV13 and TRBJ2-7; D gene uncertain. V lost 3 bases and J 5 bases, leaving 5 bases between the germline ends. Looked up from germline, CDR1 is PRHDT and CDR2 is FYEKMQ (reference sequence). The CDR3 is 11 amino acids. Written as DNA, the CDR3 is TGTGCCAGCAGCTTTCGGAACGAGCAGTACTTC. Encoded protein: CASSFRNEQYF.

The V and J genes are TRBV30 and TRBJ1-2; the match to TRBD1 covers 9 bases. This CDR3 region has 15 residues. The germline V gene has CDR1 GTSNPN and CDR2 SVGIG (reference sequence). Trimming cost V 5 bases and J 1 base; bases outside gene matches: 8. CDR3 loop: CAWGSPGQGNYGYTF. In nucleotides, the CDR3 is TGTGCCTGGGGATCCCCGGGACAGGGTAACTATGGCTACACCTTC.

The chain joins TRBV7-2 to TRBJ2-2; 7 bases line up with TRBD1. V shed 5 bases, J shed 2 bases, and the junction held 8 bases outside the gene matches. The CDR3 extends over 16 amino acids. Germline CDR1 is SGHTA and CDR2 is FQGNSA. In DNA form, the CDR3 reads TGTGCCAGCAGCCCGCCGGGACAGAGAAACACCGGGGAGCTGTTTTTT. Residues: CASSPPGQRNTGELFF.

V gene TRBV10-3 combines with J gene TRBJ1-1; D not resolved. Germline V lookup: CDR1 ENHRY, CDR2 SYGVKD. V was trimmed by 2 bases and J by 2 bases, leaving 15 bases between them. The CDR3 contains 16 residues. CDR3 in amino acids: CAISEVHWTENTEAFF. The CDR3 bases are TGTGCCATCAGTGAGGTGCACTGGACGGAAAACACTGAAGCTTTCTTT.

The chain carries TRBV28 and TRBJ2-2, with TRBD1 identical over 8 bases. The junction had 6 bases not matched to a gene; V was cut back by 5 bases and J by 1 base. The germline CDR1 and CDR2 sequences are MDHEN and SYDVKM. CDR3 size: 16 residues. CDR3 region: CASSPVGTGNTGELFF. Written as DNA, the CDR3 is TGTGCCAGCAGTCCCGTAGGGACAGGGAACACCGGGGAGCTGTTTTTT.

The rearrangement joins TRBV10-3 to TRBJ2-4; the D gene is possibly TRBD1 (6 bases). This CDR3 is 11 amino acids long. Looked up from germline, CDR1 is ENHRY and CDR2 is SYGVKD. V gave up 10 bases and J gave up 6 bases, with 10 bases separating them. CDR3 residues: CASTRGNIQYF. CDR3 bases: TGTGCCAGCACCAGGGGAAACATTCAGTACTTC.

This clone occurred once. The CDR3 loop is CASSRRYGYNSPLHF. Written as DNA, the CDR3 is TGTGCCAGCAGCCGTAGGTACGGCTATAATTCACCCCTCCACTTT. The V and J genes are TRBV9 and TRBJ1-6; D is ambiguous. Germline lookup yields CDR1 SGDLS and CDR2 YYNGEE. The CDR3 covers 15 residues. The V end was cut by 4 bases, the J end by 3 bases, with 11 bases between.

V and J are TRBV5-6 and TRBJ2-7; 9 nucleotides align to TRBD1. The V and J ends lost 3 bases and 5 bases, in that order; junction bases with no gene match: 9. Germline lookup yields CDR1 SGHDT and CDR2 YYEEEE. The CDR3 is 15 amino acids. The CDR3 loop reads CASSSPQGAWDEQYF. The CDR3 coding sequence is TGTGCCAGCAGCTCACCACAGGGGGCCTGGGACGAGCAGTACTTC.

The CDR3 sequence: CASSPVSNQPQHF. The CDR3 DNA is TGTGCCAGCAGTCCGGTGAGCAATCAGCCCCAGCATTTT. This sequence joins TRBV7-2 and TRBJ1-5, with no clear D. Germline V CDR1 and CDR2: SGHTA, FQGNSA. The CDR3 is made up of 13 amino acids. Deletions cut 6 bases from V and 1 base from J, with 7 bases between.

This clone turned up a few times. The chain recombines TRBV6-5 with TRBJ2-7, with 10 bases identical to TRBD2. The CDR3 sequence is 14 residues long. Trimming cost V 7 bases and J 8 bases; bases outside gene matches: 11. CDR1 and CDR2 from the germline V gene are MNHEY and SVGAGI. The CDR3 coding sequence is TGTGCCAGCACCAAGACTAGCGGGTCCTGGCAGCAGTACTTC. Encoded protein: CASTKTSGSWQQYF.

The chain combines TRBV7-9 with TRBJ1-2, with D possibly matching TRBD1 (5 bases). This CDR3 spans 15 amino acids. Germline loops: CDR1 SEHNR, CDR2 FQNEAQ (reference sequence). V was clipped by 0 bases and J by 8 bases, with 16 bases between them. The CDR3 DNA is TGTGCCAGCAGCTTAGCGGGGACGGGATGGGAGGGCTACACCTTC. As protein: CASSLAGTGWEGYTF.

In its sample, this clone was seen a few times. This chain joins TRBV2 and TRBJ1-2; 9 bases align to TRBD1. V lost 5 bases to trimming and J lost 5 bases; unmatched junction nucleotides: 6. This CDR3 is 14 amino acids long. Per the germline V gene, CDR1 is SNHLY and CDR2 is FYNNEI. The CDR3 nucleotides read TGTGCCAGCAGTTCGCCGGGACAGGGTTATGGCTACACCTTC. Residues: CASSSPGQGYGYTF.

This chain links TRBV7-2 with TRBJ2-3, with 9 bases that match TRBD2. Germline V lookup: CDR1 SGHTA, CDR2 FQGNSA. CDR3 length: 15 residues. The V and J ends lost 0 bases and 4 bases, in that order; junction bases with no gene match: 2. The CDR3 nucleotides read TGTGCCAGCAGCTTAGCTGGCGGGGGGGCAGATACGCAGTATTTT. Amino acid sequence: CASSLAGGGADTQYF.

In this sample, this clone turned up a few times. The CDR3 protein is CASSPLTSGGLHTDTQYF. In DNA form, the CDR3 reads TGCGCCAGCAGCCCCCTTACTAGCGGGGGCCTTCACACAGATACGCAGTATTTT. The chain recombines TRBV4-3 with TRBJ2-3, with 11 bases aligning to TRBD2. The CDR3 spans 18 residues. Germline CDR1 and CDR2: LGHNA and YSLEER. V lost 4 bases, J lost 2 bases, and 11 bases stayed unmatched.

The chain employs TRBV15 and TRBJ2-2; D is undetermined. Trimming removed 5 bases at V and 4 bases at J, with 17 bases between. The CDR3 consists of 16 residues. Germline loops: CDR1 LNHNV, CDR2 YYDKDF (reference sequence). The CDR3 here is CATSAHQTASTGELFF. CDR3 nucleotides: TGTGCCACCAGCGCACACCAAACAGCGTCCACCGGGGAGCTGTTTTTT.

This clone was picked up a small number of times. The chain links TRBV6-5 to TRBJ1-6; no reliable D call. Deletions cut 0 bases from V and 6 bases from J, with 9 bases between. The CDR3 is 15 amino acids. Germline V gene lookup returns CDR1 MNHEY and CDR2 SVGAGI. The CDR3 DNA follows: TGTGCCAGCAGTTACTCGAAGACAACTAATTCACCCCTCCACTTT. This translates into CASSYSKTTNSPLHF.

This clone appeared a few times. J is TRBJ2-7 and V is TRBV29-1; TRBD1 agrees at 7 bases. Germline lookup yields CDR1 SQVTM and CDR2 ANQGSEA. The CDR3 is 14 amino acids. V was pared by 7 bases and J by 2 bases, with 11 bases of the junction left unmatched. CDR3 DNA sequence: TGCAGCGCCCTTAGGGACAGAGGGGCCTACGAGCAGTACTTC. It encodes CSALRDRGAYEQYF.

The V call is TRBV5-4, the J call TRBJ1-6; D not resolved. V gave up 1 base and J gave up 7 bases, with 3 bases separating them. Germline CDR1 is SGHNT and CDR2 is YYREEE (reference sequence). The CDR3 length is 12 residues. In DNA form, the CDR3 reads TGTGCCAGCAGCTTGAGAAATTCACCCCTCCACTTT. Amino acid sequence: CASSLRNSPLHF.

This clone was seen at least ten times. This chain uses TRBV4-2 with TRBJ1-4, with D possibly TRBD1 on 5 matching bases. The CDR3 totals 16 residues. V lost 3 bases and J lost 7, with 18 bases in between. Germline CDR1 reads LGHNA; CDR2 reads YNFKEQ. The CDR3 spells CASSQGGGGMSEKLFF. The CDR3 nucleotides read TGTGCCAGCAGCCAGGGAGGTGGGGGTATGAGTGAAAAACTGTTTTTT.

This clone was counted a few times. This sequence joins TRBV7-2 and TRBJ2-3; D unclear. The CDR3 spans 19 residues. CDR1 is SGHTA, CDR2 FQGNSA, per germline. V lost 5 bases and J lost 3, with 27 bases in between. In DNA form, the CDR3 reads TGTGCCAGCAGCCCCCTGGCGACAAGGGCTGGTGGTTCTACAGATACGCAGTATTTT. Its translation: CASSPLATRAGGSTDTQYF.